The 20 T cell receptor beta chains given below trace back to one sample, sequenced in a study of molecular identifiers for immune sequencing clone quantification. MiXCR was run by TCRdb on the PCR reads, yielding one entry per CDR3 protein. The data contain 70,000 to 95,000 distinct CDR3 sequences, about 20% of them seen just once; the ten biggest clones take up roughly 0.89%. Sequences were obtained from naive CD8+ T cells from blood, with Jurkat cell RNA spiked in. The subset here: FACS-sorted CD8+CD4-CCR7+CD45RA+ naive T cells. The origin of the receptors is a human donor in good health. Some libraries in this study had Jurkat cell RNA spiked in.

This rearrangement joins TRBV6-5 to TRBJ1-1, with a possible D match to TRBD1 (6 bases). CDR1 and CDR2 (germline): MNHEY, SVGAGI. Deletions cut 5 bases from V and 6 bases from J, with 19 bases between. This CDR3 region has 15 residues. In DNA, the CDR3 is TGTGCCAGCAGTCCCTTATTCAGGGGTAGCGCTGAAGCTTTCTTT. Its protein product is CASSPLFRGSAEAFF.

This clonotype was detected ten times or more. The chain has TRBV4-3 and TRBJ1-1; no reliable D call. Germline V CDR1 and CDR2: LGHNA, YSLEER. This CDR3 is 14 amino acids long. V gave up 4 bases and J gave up 6 bases, with 15 bases separating them. The CDR3 coding sequence is TGCGCCAGCAGCCCGACCCGAGGGTTAGCTGAAGCTTTCTTT. The encoded protein is CASSPTRGLAEAFF.

This clonotype was seen at least ten times. The chain combines TRBV9 with TRBJ2-2; no clear D. The V end was cut by 0 bases, the J end by 6 bases, with 12 bases between. Germline CDR1 and CDR2: SGDLS and YYNGEE. The CDR3 runs to 15 residues. The CDR3 reads CASSVASHMAGELFF. CDR3 sequence (DNA): TGTGCCAGCAGCGTAGCTTCCCATATGGCCGGGGAGCTGTTTTTT.

This clonotype appeared many times. The V and J genes are TRBV12-3 or TRBV12-4 and TRBJ2-7, with unresolved D. The V end was cut by 6 bases, the J end by 3 bases, with 21 bases between. This CDR3 is built from 16 residues. CDR3 residues: CASSPPAGPPYYEQYF. As DNA, the CDR3 is TGTGCCAGCAGCCCTCCCGCCGGGCCCCCCTACTACGAGCAGTACTTC.

This clonotype was counted between two and nine times. This rearrangement joins TRBV11-3 to TRBJ2-3, with D possibly TRBD1 on 7 matching bases. Trimming cost V 1 base and J 2 bases, with 10 bases left between them. The CDR3 has 15 amino acids. Germline V lookup: CDR1 SGHNT, CDR2 YENEEA. This CDR3 reads CASSLGRGATDTQYF. The CDR3 DNA reads TGTGCCAGCAGCTTAGGCAGGGGGGCCACAGATACGCAGTATTTT.

The table lists this clonotype with a count of one. This may be a read error, as it is one base from a much larger clone. This chain uses TRBV10-3 with TRBJ2-7; weak D call: TRBD1 (6 bases). The CDR3 runs to 13 residues. Trimming shortened V by 10 bases and J by 0 bases, and 13 bases separated the two germline ends. Germline V gene data show CDR1 as ENHRY and CDR2 as SYGVKD. CDR3 bases: TGTGCCACAGTGCAGGGGACCTCCTACGAGCAGTACTTC. It translates to CATVQGTSYEQYF.

As regards this clonotype: A single base separates this from a much larger clone, so it may be a read error. The gene calls are TRBV5-5 and TRBJ2-7; 8 bases are shared with TRBD2. The length of the CDR3 is 12 residues. Germline V gene sequence: CDR1 SGHKS, CDR2 YYEKEE (reference sequence). The ends lost 7 bases at V and 9 bases at J; junction bases unmatched: 9. The CDR3: CASGAPGRGQYF. Written as DNA, the CDR3 is TGTGCCAGCGGAGCCCCCGGGAGGGGGCAGTACTTC.

The CDR3 nucleotides are TGTGCCACCAGCACTAGACAGTCCCAAGAGACCCAGTACTTC. It is translated as CATSTRQSQETQYF. V is TRBV15 and J is TRBJ2-5, with D tentatively TRBD1 (5 bases). Germline V gives CDR1 LNHNV, CDR2 YYDKDF (reference sequence). Trimming left V 4 bases short and J 1 base short, with 10 bases between. The CDR3 is made up of 14 amino acids.

The V gene is TRBV4-1, the J gene TRBJ2-3, with 9 bases identical to TRBD1. This CDR3 region has 15 residues. Trimming cost V 0 bases and J 4 bases; bases outside gene matches: 2. The germline V gene has CDR1 MGHRA and CDR2 YSYEKL. The CDR3 DNA sequence: TGCGCCAGCAGCCAAGAGGGACAGGGTCCAGATACGCAGTATTTT. It is translated as CASSQEGQGPDTQYF.

In this sample, this clonotype turned up many times. The chain couples TRBV20-1 to TRBJ2-7; D might be TRBD1 (6 bases). The V end was cut by 1 base, the J end by 2 bases, with 15 bases between. CDR1 and CDR2 from the germline V gene are DFQATT and SNEGSKA (reference sequence). The length of the CDR3 is 15 residues. CDR3 nucleotides: TGCAGTGCTAGAGGGACGCAAGGGGGTCCCTACGAGCAGTACTTC. Its translation: CSARGTQGGPYEQYF.

This clonotype occurred many times. The V call is TRBV28, the J call TRBJ2-1; TRBD1 matches at 9 bases. The CDR3 is 15 amino acids. Unmatched junction bases numbered 10, after V lost 6 bases and J lost 7 bases. Germline CDR1 is MDHEN and CDR2 is SYDVKM. CDR3 region: CASRLTGGAWNEQFF. CDR3 DNA sequence: TGTGCCAGCAGGTTAACAGGGGGCGCATGGAATGAGCAGTTCTTC.

For this clonotype: At one end the junction does not follow the germline gene, possibly because of a read error. This sequence joins TRBV12-3 or TRBV12-4 and TRBJ2-5; possibly TRBD1 for D (5 bases). The CDR3 is made up of 14 amino acids. CDR3 nucleotide sequence: TGTGCCAGCAGTTCCCCAGGGTGGCAAGGGACCCAGTACTTC. Amino acids: CASSSPGWQGTQYF.

This clonotype was observed at least ten times. The rearrangement uses TRBV27 and TRBJ2-1, with D perhaps being TRBD1 or TRBD2 (5 bases each). Germline V gene lookup returns CDR1 MNHEY and CDR2 SMNVEV (reference sequence). The CDR3 covers 12 residues. The V end was cut by 1 base, the J end by 8 bases, with 6 bases between. CDR3 in amino acids: CASSLLGDEQFF. CDR3 nucleotide sequence: TGTGCCAGCAGTTTATTGGGGGATGAGCAGTTCTTC.

This clonotype was counted many times. The chain joins TRBV4-2 to TRBJ2-5; the D gene is possibly TRBD2 (5 bases). This CDR3 region has 16 residues. Trimming shortened V by 1 base and J by 0 bases, and 12 bases separated the two germline ends. Germline V gene lookup returns CDR1 LGHNA and CDR2 YNFKEQ. The CDR3 protein is CASSQVQLTNQETQYF. In DNA form, the CDR3 reads TGTGCCAGCAGCCAAGTCCAGCTGACTAACCAAGAGACCCAGTACTTC.

V is TRBV4-3 and J is TRBJ2-3; 8 bases map to TRBD2. The V gene end was trimmed by 0 bases and the J gene end by 3 bases; junction bases not matched to a gene: 8. Germline V gene sequence: CDR1 LGHNA, CDR2 YSLEER. The CDR3 is made up of 17 amino acids. This chain's CDR3 is CASSQDLLAGYTDTQYF. The CDR3 DNA follows: TGCGCCAGCAGCCAAGATTTGCTAGCGGGTTATACAGATACGCAGTATTTT.

With respect to this clonotype: A single base separates this from a much larger clone, so it may be a read error. The final CDR3 position lacks the conserved phenylalanine or tryptophan, pointing to a likely read error. The chain uses TRBV25-1 and TRBJ1-5, with D unresolved. The CDR3 is 14 residues long. CDR1 is MGHDK, CDR2 SYGVNS, per germline. V gave up 2 bases and J gave up 0 bases, with 5 bases separating them. This CDR3 is CASSEQRSNQPQHS. DNA for the CDR3: TGTGCCAGCAGTGAACAACGTAGCAATCAGCCCCAGCATTCT.

Turning to this clonotype: A much larger clone sits a single nucleotide away, making a read error possible. The chain recombines TRBV27 with TRBJ1-1; 9 bases map to TRBD1. The germline V gene has CDR1 MNHEY and CDR2 SMNVEV (reference sequence). This CDR3 comprises 12 residues. The CDR3 region is CVTRTGEPEAFF. CDR3 sequence (DNA): TGTGTCACCAGGACAGGGGAACCTGAAGCTTTCTTT.

This clonotype was observed many times. V is TRBV7-9 and J is TRBJ1-1; the D is unclear. V dropped 2 bases and J dropped 3 bases, with 13 bases sitting between them. Germline CDR1 is SEHNR and CDR2 is FQNEAQ (reference sequence). CDR3 length equals 15 residues. This CDR3 reads CASSLWEDPDTEAFF. The CDR3 region has the DNA TGTGCCAGCAGCTTATGGGAGGATCCGGACACTGAAGCTTTCTTT. Full variable domain (missing parts from reference TRBV7-9 and TRBJ1-1): DTGVSQNPRHKITKRGQNVTFRCDPISEHNRLYWYRQTLGQGPEFLTYFQNEAQLEKSRLLSDRFSAERPKGSFSTLEIQRTEQGDSAMYLCASSLWEDPDTEAFFGQGTRLTVV.

The CDR3 here is CASSYSDLTGQGVQETQYF. The CDR3 coding sequence is TGTGCCAGCAGTTACTCCGACTTAACGGGACAGGGGGTACAAGAGACCCAGTACTTC. This chain links TRBV6-6 with TRBJ2-5; 11 bases are a match to TRBD1. Germline loops: CDR1 MNHNY, CDR2 SVGAGI (reference sequence). V trimming: 0 bases; J trimming: 2 bases; junction bases outside the gene matches: 11. CDR3 size: 19 residues.

Comments on this clonotype: A much larger clone sits a single nucleotide away, making a read error possible. This rearrangement joins TRBV4-1 to TRBJ2-7; D unresolved. Germline V lookup: CDR1 MGHRA, CDR2 YSYEKL. V dropped 5 bases and J dropped 3 bases, with 8 bases sitting between them. There are 12 residues in the CDR3. The CDR3 coding sequence is TGCGCCAGCAGCTCGGCGGACTACGAGCAGTACTTC. Residues: CASSSADYEQYF.